The TCR beta chain described here comes from a study of metastatic and nonmetastatic thyroid tumors (dated by TCRdb to the early 2020s). Background on the whole study: For patients with malignant and with benign thyroid disease, the researchers compared repertoires between peripheral blood samples and tumor or nodule tissue samples. General conclusions and limits of the study: TCR beta diversity was reported as significantly higher in malignant tumors than in benign nodules, in both blood and tumor samples.

The CDR3, from cysteine to phenylalanine, totals 17 residues. Solely the CDR3 DNA is kept, with 51 bases framed from the first base. CDR1 and CDR2 (SGHAT, FQDESV) derive from the germline V gene (reference sequence). Libraries were prepared through PCR. The listed sequencing device is Illumina HiSeq 4000. The TCR beta-chain CDR3 region of each patient was profiled by high-throughput sequencing. As for the original processing: Drawing on CDR3 differences between clinicopathological groups, the researchers built a classifier meant to tell apart patients with distant-metastatic papillary thyroid cancer. The Shannon index was used to measure repertoire diversity, and the Morisita-Horn index was used to measure how similar tumor and blood repertoires were. TCRdb handled the public reads itself, with Q25 trimming in fastp and clone calling in MiXCR, and kept productive beta chains. Here the V and J calls rest on TCRdb's processing, not on the authors' analysis. For this sample the table gives around 22,000 clones, of which around 18% were detected only once. The ten largest clones add up to under 3% of the sample.

To note about this clone: Its antigen is currently not known. The junction differs from germline at one of its ends, possibly a read error.

None of the patients had been given any treatment before thyroid surgery. The study retrospectively analysed patient clinical samples collected from the early 2010s to the late 2010s using T-cell receptor beta sequencing. Source material: adjacent normal tissue. The sequence derives from a male donor with papillary thyroid cancer or a benign thyroid nodule (not recorded which). Some clones in this sample may be carry-over from other donors' samples. Recombination connected TRBV11-1 to TRBJ2-6; 9 of the junction bases match TRBD1. The nucleotide sequence is given as TGTGCCAGCAACCTTTTTGGGACAGGGCGTGGGTCCAACGTCCTGACTTTC. Translated, it reads CASNLFGTGRGSNVLTF.